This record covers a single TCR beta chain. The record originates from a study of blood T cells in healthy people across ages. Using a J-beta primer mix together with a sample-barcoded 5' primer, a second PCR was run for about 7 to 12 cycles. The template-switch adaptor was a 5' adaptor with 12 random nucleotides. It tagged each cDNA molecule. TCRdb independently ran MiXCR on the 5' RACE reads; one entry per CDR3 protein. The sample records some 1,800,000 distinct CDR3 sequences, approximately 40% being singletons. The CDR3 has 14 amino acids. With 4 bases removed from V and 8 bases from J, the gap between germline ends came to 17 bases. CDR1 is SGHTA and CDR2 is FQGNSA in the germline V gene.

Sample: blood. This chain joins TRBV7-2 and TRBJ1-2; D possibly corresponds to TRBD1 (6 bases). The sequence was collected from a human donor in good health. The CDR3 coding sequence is TGTGCCAGCAGCTCGATACAGGGTACTGGGGGCTACACCTTC. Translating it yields CASSSIQGTGGYTF.